What follows are 32 T cell receptor beta chains derived from one specimen sequenced in a study of beta chain features in type 1 diabetes. Study-level points and caveats: Among patients with Type 1 diabetes, TCRB CDR3s were moderately but significantly shorter in every one of the four CD4+ subsets.

cDNA synthesis used the whole RNA isolate, giving expressed TCRB sequences. The assay was immunoSEQ multiplex PCR, and TCRdb's table has in-frame clones only and misses some. The sample lists approximately 260,000 clones, about a fifth occurring once. No antigen has been assigned to these receptors. Sequenced sample: naive CD4+ T cells from blood. These receptors were collected from a woman aged 40 to 50 with type 1 diabetes.

This clone was seen more than once but under ten times. The chain has TRBV7-9 and TRBJ2-7, with D possibly TRBD2 on 6 matching bases. The CDR3 has 13 amino acids. From germline, CDR1 is SEHNR and CDR2 FQNEAQ (reference sequence). V lost 3 bases, J lost 6 bases, and 12 bases lay in between. The CDR3 loop reads CASSFEEGSEQYF. CDR3 DNA: TGTGCCAGCAGCTTTGAGGAGGGATCCGAGCAGTACTTC.

The chain recombines TRBV6-5 with TRBJ2-3; D not resolved. Germline V gene lookup returns CDR1 MNHEY and CDR2 SVGAGI. The CDR3 spans 13 residues. V lost 7 bases and J 3 bases, leaving 11 bases between the germline ends. CDR3 in amino acids: CASIEMETDTQYF. The CDR3 DNA is TGTGCCAGCATCGAGATGGAGACAGATACGCAGTATTTT.

In this sample, this clone turned up a few times. The V call is TRBV5-6, the J call TRBJ2-7; 9 bases match TRBD1. This CDR3 spans 15 amino acids. Germline V gene sequence: CDR1 SGHDT, CDR2 YYEEEE. With 2 bases clipped from V and 3 bases from J, the junction kept 6 bases outside the gene matches. The CDR3 spells CASSFPRDRDYEQYF. The CDR3 region has the DNA TGTGCCAGCAGCTTCCCCCGGGACAGGGACTACGAGCAGTACTTC.

This clone appeared a few times. V is TRBV4-2 and J is TRBJ1-1, with D possibly TRBD1 on 6 matching bases. Germline V CDR1 and CDR2: LGHNA, YNFKEQ. The CDR3 covers 14 residues. Trimming took off 3 bases at V and 5 bases at J, with 13 bases between the two ends. CDR3 DNA: TGTGCCAGCAGCCAGCGGACAGAGGGGACTGAAGCTTTCTTT. Translated: CASSQRTEGTEAFF.

This clone was seen only a few times. The genes are TRBV9 and TRBJ2-7; unclear D gene. The germline V gene encodes CDR1 SGDLS and CDR2 YYNGEE. The germline V and J ends were trimmed by 3 bases and 0 bases, with 13 bases remaining between them. The CDR3 is 15 amino acids. CDR3 in DNA: TGTGCCAGCAGCGCCCGTGGTCTGAGCTCCTACGAGCAGTACTTC. The encoded protein is CASSARGLSSYEQYF.

This clone has only a few counts. The CDR3 spells CSVSFGQGPYEQYF. CDR3 nucleotides: TGCAGCGTTTCCTTTGGACAGGGGCCCTACGAGCAGTACTTC. The chain uses TRBV29-1 and TRBJ2-7; 9 bases are shared with TRBD1. Losses at the gene ends were 5 bases for V and 2 bases for J; bases not matched to a gene: 7. The CDR3 totals 14 residues. The germline gives CDR1 SQVTM, CDR2 ANQGSEA.

The rearrangement joins TRBV9 to TRBJ2-3; 12 nucleotides match TRBD2. Germline V lookup: CDR1 SGDLS, CDR2 YYNGEE. CDR3 length equals 18 residues. V gave up 3 bases and J gave up 2 bases; unmatched junction bases: 10. This CDR3 is CASSGLAGVPSITDTQYF. The CDR3, as DNA: TGTGCCAGCAGCGGACTAGCGGGAGTCCCGAGTATCACAGATACGCAGTATTTT.

V is TRBV7-6 and J is TRBJ2-1; weak D call: TRBD2 (5 bases). CDR1 is SGHVS and CDR2 is FNYEAQ in the germline V gene. The CDR3 has 14 amino acids. The V and J ends lost 8 bases and 6 bases respectively, with 17 bases between them. CDR3 sequence: CASYPKGGSNEQFF. The CDR3 nucleotides are TGTGCCAGCTACCCCAAAGGAGGCAGCAATGAGCAGTTCTTC.

The gene calls are TRBV5-1 and TRBJ2-3; 9 nucleotides align to TRBD1. With V trimmed by 0 bases and J by 4 bases, 9 bases remained unmatched. Germline CDR1 reads SGHRS; CDR2 reads YFSETQ. The CDR3 is 17 residues long. The CDR3 sequence is CASSLEAGDRAADTQYF. The CDR3 DNA follows: TGCGCCAGCAGCTTGGAGGCGGGGGACAGGGCCGCAGATACGCAGTATTTT.

The CDR3 DNA sequence: TGTGCCAGCAGCCCGGAAGGATGGGGGGCCTACGAGCAGTACTTC. Protein: CASSPEGWGAYEQYF. The chain has TRBV16 and TRBJ2-7; D perhaps matches TRBD2 (6 bases). Deletions cut 4 bases from V and 2 bases from J, with 15 bases between. This CDR3 region has 15 residues. Germline V CDR1 and CDR2: KGHSY, FQNENV.

This clone was seen more than once but under ten times. The V gene is TRBV5-1, the J gene TRBJ2-7; 7 bases are shared with TRBD2. Germline V lookup: CDR1 SGHRS, CDR2 YFSETQ. This CDR3 comprises 17 residues. Trimming took 0 bases from V and 0 from J; bases not matched to a gene: 9. The CDR3 spells CASSLAGRSGDSYEQYF. Here the CDR3 DNA reads TGCGCCAGCAGCTTGGCCGGCAGAAGCGGGGACTCCTACGAGCAGTACTTC.

The chain is built from TRBV7-3 and TRBJ2-3, with TRBD2 matching 8 bases. This CDR3 has 15 amino acids. Germline CDR1 SGHTA, CDR2 FQGTGA. Trimming at V came to 5 bases and at J to 2 bases, leaving 6 bases not matched to a gene. CDR3 amino acids: CASSRERGNTDTQYF. The CDR3 DNA is TGTGCCAGCAGCAGAGAGCGGGGGAACACAGATACGCAGTATTTT.

This sequence joins TRBV6-6 and TRBJ2-7, with 10 bases aligning to TRBD1. J lost 2 bases, V lost 9 bases, and 4 bases had no gene match. The CDR3 runs 13 residues. Looked up from germline, CDR1 is MNHNY and CDR2 is SVGAGI (reference sequence). CDR3 bases: TGTGCCAGTACCGGGACAGGGGCCTACGAGCAGTACTTC. This sequence encodes CASTGTGAYEQYF.

V and J are TRBV11-1 and TRBJ2-1, with 7 positions matching TRBD1. The germline V gene encodes CDR1 SGHAT and CDR2 FQDESV (reference sequence). This CDR3 has 15 residues. V dropped 5 bases and J dropped 7; count of bases not matched to a gene: 11. This CDR3 is CASSPHRQGRNEQFF. The CDR3 nucleotides read TGTGCCAGCAGCCCCCACCGACAGGGTAGGAATGAGCAGTTCTTC.

The chain uses TRBV9 and TRBJ1-3; no firm D call. This CDR3 contains 12 residues. Trimming pared 3 bases from V and 4 bases from J, leaving 5 bases between. Germline V gene data show CDR1 as SGDLS and CDR2 as YYNGEE. CDR3 nucleotide sequence: TGTGCCAGCAGCGCTCAGGGAAACACCATATATTTT. This sequence encodes CASSAQGNTIYF.

This clone was picked up a small number of times. V usage is TRBV9 and J usage is TRBJ2-5; D may be TRBD2 (6 bases). Germline V gene sequence: CDR1 SGDLS, CDR2 YYNGEE. V gave up 0 bases and J gave up 2 bases, with 23 bases separating them. This CDR3 is 19 amino acids long. The CDR3 reads CASSVAIGGSDGSQETQYF. The CDR3 nucleotides read TGTGCCAGCAGCGTAGCGATCGGAGGGTCCGATGGTTCTCAAGAGACCCAGTACTTC.

This clone has only a few counts. Within the sample, other DNA sequences also encode this same CDR3. The chain is built from TRBV18 and TRBJ1-5; no reliable D call. V was pared by 3 bases and J by 2 bases, with 5 bases between. CDR3 size: 13 residues. CDR1 is KGHSH and CDR2 is LQKENI in the germline V gene. The CDR3 DNA sequence: TGTGCCAGCTCACCGGCAGGCAATCAGCCCCAGCATTTT. It encodes CASSPAGNQPQHF.

As DNA, the CDR3 is TGTGCCAGTAGCCGGGGAGGCAGGGAAGGCTCAGGGGCCAACGTCCTGACTTTC. Translated: CASSRGGREGSGANVLTF. The chain employs TRBV19 and TRBJ2-6, with a weak D call TRBD2 (6 bases). This CDR3 comprises 18 residues. V was pared by 6 bases and J by 4 bases, with 22 bases between. Germline V gene data show CDR1 as LNHDA and CDR2 as SQIVND (reference sequence).

This clone was counted only a few times. This chain joins TRBV7-2 and TRBJ2-1; 8 positions agree with TRBD1. Germline trimming cut 4 bases from V and 2 bases from J; bases unmatched to any gene: 4. There are 15 residues in the CDR3. Germline V gene lookup returns CDR1 SGHTA and CDR2 FQGNSA. CDR3 DNA sequence: TGTGCCAGCAGCTCTACAGGGGGGACCTACAATGAGCAGTTCTTC. This codes for CASSSTGGTYNEQFF.

Only a few counts were recorded for this clone. This chain connects TRBV30 to TRBJ2-6; D remains ambiguous. V was clipped by 0 bases and J by 0 bases, with 12 bases between them. Germline assignment: CDR1 GTSNPN and CDR2 SVGIG (reference sequence). The CDR3 covers 17 residues. The DNA for the CDR3 is TGTGCCTGGAGTGTGGGCAGGCTCCCCTCTGGGGCCAACGTCCTGACTTTC. It codes for CAWSVGRLPSGANVLTF.

This clone was counted a few times. The J gene is TRBJ2-7, the V gene TRBV28; no definite D call. Trimming shortened V by 10 bases and J by 2 bases, and 12 bases separated the two germline ends. The CDR3 is 12 residues long. In germline, CDR1 is MDHEN, CDR2 SYDVKM. The CDR3 loop reads CATWSTTYEQYF. The CDR3 nucleotides read TGTGCCACCTGGAGCACCACCTACGAGCAGTACTTC.

V gene TRBV28 combines with J gene TRBJ2-3; 7 nucleotides line up with TRBD2. The CDR3 runs 11 residues. Trimming cost V 7 bases and J 10 bases; bases outside gene matches: 5. Germline V lookup: CDR1 MDHEN, CDR2 SYDVKM. The CDR3 DNA sequence: TGTGCCAGCATAAGGGCGGGAGCGCAGTATTTT. Translated, it gives CASIRAGAQYF. Variable domain in full (rest from reference TRBV28 and TRBJ2-3): DVKVTQSSRYLVKRTGEKVFLECVQDMDHENMFWYRQDPGLGLRLIYFSYDVKMKEKGDIPEGYSVSREKKERFSLILESASTNQTSMYLCASIRAGAQYFGPGTRLTVL.

J is TRBJ2-6 and V is TRBV6-5; tentatively, D is TRBD2 (5 bases). CDR3 length: 16 amino acids. With 4 bases removed from V and 0 bases from J, the gap between germline ends came to 10 bases. Germline-derived CDR1 and CDR2 are MNHEY and SVGAGI. The DNA for the CDR3 is TGTGCCAGCAGTTCCACCGGGGTCTCTGGGGCCAACGTCCTGACTTTC. It yields the protein CASSSTGVSGANVLTF.

This clone turned up a few times. J is TRBJ2-1 and V is TRBV4-3; the match to TRBD1 covers 7 bases. The CDR3 sequence is 14 residues long. From germline, CDR1 is LGHNA and CDR2 YSLEER. V was clipped by 5 bases and J by 7 bases; unmatched bases: 8. CDR3 protein: CASSVKGTANEQFF. The CDR3, as DNA: TGCGCCAGCAGCGTCAAAGGGACAGCGAATGAGCAGTTCTTC.

The CDR3 sequence is CASSRDRDTNIQYF. For the CDR3, the DNA is TGTGCCAGCAGTCGGGACAGGGACACGAACATTCAGTACTTC. The chain is built from TRBV2 and TRBJ2-4; 9 bases map to TRBD1. The CDR3 covers 14 residues. Trimming cost V 5 bases and J 7 bases; bases outside gene matches: 6. Germline assignment: CDR1 SNHLY and CDR2 FYNNEI. The full variable domain, rest sourced from reference TRBV2 and TRBJ2-4, is EPEVTQTPSHQVTQMGQEVILRCVPISNHLYFYWYRQILGQKVEFLVSFYNNEISEKSEIFDDQFSVERPDGSNFTLKIRSTKLEDSAMYFCASSRDRDTNIQYFGAGTRLSVL.

CDR3 region: CASSRGLAGVNEQFF. The CDR3 DNA reads TGTGCCAGCAGCCGGGGACTAGCGGGCGTCAATGAGCAGTTCTTC. This chain uses TRBV11-3 with TRBJ2-1, with 12 bases fitting TRBD2. Trimming at V came to 5 bases and at J to 6 bases, leaving 5 bases not matched to a gene. Germline V gives CDR1 SGHNT, CDR2 YENEEA. The CDR3 consists of 15 residues. The full variable domain, in which reference TRBV11-3 and TRBJ2-1 provide the parts outside the CDR3, is EAGVVQSPRYKIIEKKQPVAFWCNPISGHNTLYWYLQNLGQGPELLIRYENEEAVDDSQLPKDRFSAERLKGVDSTLKIQPAELGDSAVYLCASSRGLAGVNEQFFGPGTRLTVL.

The chain has TRBV7-2 and TRBJ1-1; possibly TRBD1 for D (5 bases). The CDR3 sequence is 13 residues long. V lost 3 bases to trimming and J lost 4 bases, with 9 bases between them. Germline loops: CDR1 SGHTA, CDR2 FQGNSA. In DNA form, the CDR3 reads TGTGCCAGCAGCTTTAACAGGCGCACTGAAGCTTTCTTT. This sequence encodes CASSFNRRTEAFF.

The chain joins TRBV4-1 to TRBJ2-3, with TRBD1 identical over 7 bases. The CDR3 loop spans 13 amino acids. Unmatched junction bases numbered 5, after V lost 7 bases and J lost 4 bases. The germline gives CDR1 MGHRA, CDR2 YSYEKL. CDR3 nucleotide sequence: TGCGCCAGCACACAGGGGATCGCAGATACGCAGTATTTT. Translated, it gives CASTQGIADTQYF.

J is TRBJ1-6 and V is TRBV11-2; D is unclear. Germline lookup yields CDR1 SGHAT and CDR2 FQNNGV. CDR3 size: 12 residues. The ends were cut back, 6 bases at V and 9 bases at J, with 9 bases in the middle. The CDR3 sequence: CASRLDRSPLHF. The CDR3 DNA sequence: TGTGCCAGCAGACTAGACCGTTCACCCCTCCACTTT.

In its sample, this clone was seen a few times. Other DNA sequences in this sample translate to the same CDR3. The CDR3 loop reads CASSGQSTDTQYF. CDR3 nucleotides: TGTGCCAGCAGCGGGCAGAGCACAGATACGCAGTATTTT. This chain links TRBV9 with TRBJ2-3; D is uncertain. Between the trimmed V and J ends, which lost 3 bases and 0 bases, there was a span of 5 bases. This CDR3 is built from 13 residues. Germline CDR1 SGDLS, CDR2 YYNGEE.

This clone has only a few counts. The chain is built from TRBV6-5 and TRBJ1-4; TRBD1 aligns across 7 bases. J was trimmed by 3 bases and V by 8 bases; bases with no gene match: 6. The CDR3 is made up of 14 amino acids. Germline CDR1 MNHEY, CDR2 SVGAGI. The CDR3 bases are TGTGCCAGCGGCCTACAGGGGTCTAATGAAAAACTGTTTTTT. Protein product: CASGLQGSNEKLFF.

V and J are TRBV6-6 and TRBJ2-1, with TRBD2 matching 11 bases. The CDR3 is made up of 15 amino acids. Trimming took 3 bases from V and 12 from J; bases not matched to a gene: 10. Germline-derived CDR1 and CDR2 are MNHNY and SVGAGI (reference sequence). In DNA, the CDR3 is TGTGCCAGCAGTTATGTCGCACTAGCGGGAGCTCGGCAGTTCTTC. Its translation is CASSYVALAGARQFF.